The clone carrying this T cell receptor beta chain was counted a few times. The CDR3 totals 15 residues. V was cut by 8 bases and J by 0 bases, with 11 bases left in between. Germline V gene sequence: CDR1 MNHNY, CDR2 SVGAGI (reference sequence). The sample belongs to a study of T cell repertoires in cytomegalovirus infection. TCRdb itself ran the reads through MiXCR, one entry per CDR3 protein. This sample carries about 360,000 distinct CDR3 sequences, 15% to 20% of them seen once, and the ten largest clones take 8.7%. The receptor comes from a human donor in good health (CMV status not recorded). Some clones in this sample may be carry-over from other donors' samples. The sequencing input was PBMCs. The chain is built from TRBV6-6 and TRBJ1-6; D uncertain. This CDR3 is CASGEGSSYNSPLHF. CDR3 in DNA: TGTGCCAGCGGGGAAGGAAGCTCCTATAATTCACCCCTCCACTTT.